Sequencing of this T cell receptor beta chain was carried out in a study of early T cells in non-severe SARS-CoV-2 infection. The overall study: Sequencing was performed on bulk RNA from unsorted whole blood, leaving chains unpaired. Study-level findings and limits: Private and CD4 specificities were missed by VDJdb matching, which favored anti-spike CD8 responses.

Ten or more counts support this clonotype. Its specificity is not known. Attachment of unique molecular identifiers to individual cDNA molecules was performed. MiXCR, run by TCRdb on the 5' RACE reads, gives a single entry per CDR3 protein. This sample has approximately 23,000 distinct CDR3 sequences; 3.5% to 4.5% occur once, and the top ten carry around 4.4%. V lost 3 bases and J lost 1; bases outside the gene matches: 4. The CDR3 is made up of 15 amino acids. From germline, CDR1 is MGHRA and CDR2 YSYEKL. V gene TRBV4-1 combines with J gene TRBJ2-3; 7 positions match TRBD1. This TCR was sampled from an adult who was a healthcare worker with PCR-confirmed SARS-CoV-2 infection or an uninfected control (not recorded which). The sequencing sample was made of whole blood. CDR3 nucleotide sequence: TGCGCCAGCAGCCATAGACAGGGAGGCACAGATACGCAGTATTTT. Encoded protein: CASSHRQGGTDTQYF.